The present TCR beta chain was sequenced within a study of blood T cell repertoires in COVID-19. Study-level information: The analysed material was cDNA or gDNA that came from T cells, B-cell-depleted T cells, or PBMCs.

Assay used: immunoSEQ multiplex PCR; TCRdb lists only in-frame clones, some missing. The sample yields around 61,000 clones, about 81% seen once. The clonotype was recovered from an elderly man with acute or convalescent COVID-19. Sequencing input: peripheral blood.

The CDR3: CASSEQGQAGGETQYF. DNA for the CDR3: TGTGCCAGCTCAGAACAGGGCCAAGCTGGCGGAGAGACCCAGTACTTC. The J gene is TRBJ2-5, the V gene TRBV18; tentative D call: TRBD1 (6 bases). Trimming took off 5 bases at V and 4 bases at J, with 20 bases between the two ends. This CDR3 has 16 amino acids. Germline V gives CDR1 KGHSH, CDR2 LQKENI.